The 3 T cell receptor beta chains presented below share a single source sample, sequenced in a study of T cell responses to AZD1222 COVID-19 vaccine. Assay: immunoSEQ multiplex PCR; the TCRdb copy retains only in-frame clones and omits some. The table records some 150,000 clones, 92% of them present only once. The sequencing here drew on peripheral blood, taken on day 0 of MenACWY control vaccination. The receptors were sampled from an adult in good health.

The V gene is TRBV7-9, the J gene TRBJ1-5, with 7 bases that match TRBD1. After removal of 5 bases from V and 5 bases from J, the junction contained 3 bases not matched to a gene. This CDR3 spans 13 amino acids. Looked up from germline, CDR1 is SEHNR and CDR2 is FQNEAQ (reference sequence). CDR3 sequence reads: CASSMGQHQPQHF. CDR3 nucleotides: TGTGCCAGCAGCATGGGACAGCATCAGCCCCAGCATTTT.

The chain recombines TRBV3-1 (or the pseudogene TRBV3-2) with TRBJ2-5, with 7 positions matching TRBD2. This CDR3 comprises 13 residues. The germline CDR1 and CDR2 sequences are LGHDT and YNNKEL (reference sequence). The V gene end was trimmed by 6 bases and the J gene end by 2 bases; junction bases not matched to a gene: 3. The CDR3 protein is CASRTAGQETQYF. CDR3 bases: TGTGCCAGCAGGACAGCGGGACAAGAGACCCAGTACTTC.

The rearrangement joins TRBV29-1 to TRBJ1-5, with a possible D match to TRBD1 (5 bases). Trimming cost V 6 bases and J 5 bases, with 14 bases left between them. Germline-derived CDR1 and CDR2 are SQVTM and ANQGSEA. CDR3 length equals 13 residues. The CDR3 DNA sequence: TGCAGCGTGGGATCAGGGACGTATCAGCCCCAGCATTTT. This gives the protein CSVGSGTYQPQHF.